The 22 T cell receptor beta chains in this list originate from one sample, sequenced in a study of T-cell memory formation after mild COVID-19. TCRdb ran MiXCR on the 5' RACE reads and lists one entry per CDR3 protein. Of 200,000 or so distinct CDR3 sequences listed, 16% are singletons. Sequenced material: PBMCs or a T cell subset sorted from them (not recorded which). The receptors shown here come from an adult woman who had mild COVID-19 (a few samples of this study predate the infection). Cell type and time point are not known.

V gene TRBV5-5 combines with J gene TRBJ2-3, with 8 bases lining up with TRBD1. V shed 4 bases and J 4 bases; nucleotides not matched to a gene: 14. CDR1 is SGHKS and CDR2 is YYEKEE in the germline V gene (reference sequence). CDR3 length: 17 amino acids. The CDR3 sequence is CASSHRQTGDYADTQYF. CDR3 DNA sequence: TGTGCCAGCAGCCACAGACAGACAGGGGATTACGCAGATACGCAGTATTTT.

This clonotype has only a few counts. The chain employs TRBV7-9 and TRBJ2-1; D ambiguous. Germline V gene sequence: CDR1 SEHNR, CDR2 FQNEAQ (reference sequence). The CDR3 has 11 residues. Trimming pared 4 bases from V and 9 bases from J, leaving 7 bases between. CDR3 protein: CASSSHSEQFF. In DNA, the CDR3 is TGTGCCAGCAGCTCGCACAGTGAGCAGTTCTTC.

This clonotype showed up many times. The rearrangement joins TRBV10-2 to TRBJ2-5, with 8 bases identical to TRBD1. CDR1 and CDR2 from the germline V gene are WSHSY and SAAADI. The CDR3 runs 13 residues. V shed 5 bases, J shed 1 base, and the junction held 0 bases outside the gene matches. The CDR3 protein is CASSQGAQETQYF. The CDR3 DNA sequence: TGCGCCAGCAGTCAGGGGGCCCAAGAGACCCAGTACTTC.

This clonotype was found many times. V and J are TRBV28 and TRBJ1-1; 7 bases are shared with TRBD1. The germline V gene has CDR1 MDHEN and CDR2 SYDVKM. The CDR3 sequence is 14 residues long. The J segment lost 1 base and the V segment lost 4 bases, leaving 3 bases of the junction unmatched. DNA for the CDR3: TGTGCCAGCAGTTGGACAGGAAAGAACACTGAAGCTTTCTTT. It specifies CASSWTGKNTEAFF.

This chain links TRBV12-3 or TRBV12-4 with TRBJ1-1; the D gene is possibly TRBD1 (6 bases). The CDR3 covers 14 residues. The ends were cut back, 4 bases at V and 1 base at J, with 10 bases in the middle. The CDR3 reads CASSSQTGNTEAFF. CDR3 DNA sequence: TGTGCCAGCAGTTCTCAGACAGGGAACACTGAAGCTTTCTTT.

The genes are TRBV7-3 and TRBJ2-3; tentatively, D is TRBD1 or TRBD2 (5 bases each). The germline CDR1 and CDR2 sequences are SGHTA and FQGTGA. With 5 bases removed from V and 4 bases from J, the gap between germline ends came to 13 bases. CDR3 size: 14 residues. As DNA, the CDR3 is TGTGCCAGCAGCCCCTCGGGGCGGGCAGATACGCAGTATTTT. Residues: CASSPSGRADTQYF.

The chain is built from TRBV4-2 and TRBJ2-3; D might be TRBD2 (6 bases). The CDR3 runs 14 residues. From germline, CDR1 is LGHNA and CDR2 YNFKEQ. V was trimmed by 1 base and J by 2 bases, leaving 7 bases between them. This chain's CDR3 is CASSQALATDTQYF. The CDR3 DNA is TGTGCCAGCAGCCAAGCACTAGCCACAGATACGCAGTATTTT.

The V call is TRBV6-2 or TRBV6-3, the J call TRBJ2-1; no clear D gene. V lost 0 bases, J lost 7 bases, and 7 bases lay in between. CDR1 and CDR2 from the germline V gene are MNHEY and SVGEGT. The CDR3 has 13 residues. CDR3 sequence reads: CASSYSRTNEQFF. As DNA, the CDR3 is TGTGCCAGCAGTTACTCCCGAACTAATGAGCAGTTCTTC.

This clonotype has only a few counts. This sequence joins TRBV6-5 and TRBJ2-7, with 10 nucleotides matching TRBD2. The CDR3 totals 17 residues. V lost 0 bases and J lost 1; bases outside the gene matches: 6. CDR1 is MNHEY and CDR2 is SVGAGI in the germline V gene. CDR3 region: CASSYSAGGPRSYEQYF. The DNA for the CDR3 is TGTGCCAGCAGTTACTCAGCGGGAGGGCCCAGATCCTACGAGCAGTACTTC.

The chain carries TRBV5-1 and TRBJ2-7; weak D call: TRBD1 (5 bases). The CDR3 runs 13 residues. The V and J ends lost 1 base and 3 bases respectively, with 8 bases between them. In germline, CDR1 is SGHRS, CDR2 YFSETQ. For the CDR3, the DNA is TGCGCCAGCAGCTTGCTCAGGGACTACGAGCAGTACTTC. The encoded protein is CASSLLRDYEQYF. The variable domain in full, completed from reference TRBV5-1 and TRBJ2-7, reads KAGVTQTPRYLIKTRGQQVTLSCSPISGHRSVSWYQQTPGQGLQFLFEYFSETQRNKGNFPGRFSGRQFSNSRSEMNVSTLELGDSALYLCASSLLRDYEQYFGPGTRLTVT.

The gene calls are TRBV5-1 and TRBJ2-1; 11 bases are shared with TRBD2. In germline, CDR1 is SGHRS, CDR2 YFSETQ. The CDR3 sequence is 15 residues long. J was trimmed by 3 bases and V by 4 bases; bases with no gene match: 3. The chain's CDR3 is CASSAGLADYNEQFF. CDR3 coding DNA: TGCGCCAGCAGCGCGGGACTAGCGGACTACAATGAGCAGTTCTTC. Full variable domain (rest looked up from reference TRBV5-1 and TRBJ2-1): KAGVTQTPRYLIKTRGQQVTLSCSPISGHRSVSWYQQTPGQGLQFLFEYFSETQRNKGNFPGRFSGRQFSNSRSEMNVSTLELGDSALYLCASSAGLADYNEQFFGPGTRLTVL.

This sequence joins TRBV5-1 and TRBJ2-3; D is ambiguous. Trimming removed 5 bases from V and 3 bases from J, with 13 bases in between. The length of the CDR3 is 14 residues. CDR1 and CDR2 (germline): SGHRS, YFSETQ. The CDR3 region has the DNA TGCGCCAGCAGTAACCCAGAAATGACAGATACGCAGTATTTT. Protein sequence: CASSNPEMTDTQYF. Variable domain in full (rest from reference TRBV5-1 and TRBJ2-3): KAGVTQTPRYLIKTRGQQVTLSCSPISGHRSVSWYQQTPGQGLQFLFEYFSETQRNKGNFPGRFSGRQFSNSRSEMNVSTLELGDSALYLCASSNPEMTDTQYFGPGTRLTVL.

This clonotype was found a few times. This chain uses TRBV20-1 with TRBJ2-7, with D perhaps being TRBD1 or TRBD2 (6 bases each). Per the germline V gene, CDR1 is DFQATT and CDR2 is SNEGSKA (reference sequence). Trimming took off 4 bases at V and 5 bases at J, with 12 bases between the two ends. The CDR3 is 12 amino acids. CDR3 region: CSAKWGADEQYF. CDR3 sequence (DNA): TGCAGTGCTAAGTGGGGGGCCGACGAGCAGTACTTC.

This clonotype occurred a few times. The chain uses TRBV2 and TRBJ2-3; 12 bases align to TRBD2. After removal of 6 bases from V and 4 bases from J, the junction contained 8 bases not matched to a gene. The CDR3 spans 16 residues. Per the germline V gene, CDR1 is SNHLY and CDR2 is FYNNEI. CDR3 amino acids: CASSLTSGSSPDTQYF. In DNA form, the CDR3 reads TGTGCCAGCAGCCTGACTAGCGGGAGCTCTCCAGATACGCAGTATTTT.

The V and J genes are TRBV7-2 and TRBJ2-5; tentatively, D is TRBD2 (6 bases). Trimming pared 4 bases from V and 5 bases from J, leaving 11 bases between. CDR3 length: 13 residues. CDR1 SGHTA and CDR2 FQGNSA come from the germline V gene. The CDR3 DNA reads TGTGCCAGCAGCTCTCAGGCGGGGGAGACCCAGTACTTC. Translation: CASSSQAGETQYF.

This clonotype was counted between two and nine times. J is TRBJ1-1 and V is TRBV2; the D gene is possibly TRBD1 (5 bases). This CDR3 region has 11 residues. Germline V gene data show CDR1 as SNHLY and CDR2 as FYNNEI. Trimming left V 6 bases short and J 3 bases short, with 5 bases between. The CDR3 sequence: CASSRDTEAFF. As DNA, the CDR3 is TGTGCCAGCAGCAGGGACACTGAAGCTTTCTTT.

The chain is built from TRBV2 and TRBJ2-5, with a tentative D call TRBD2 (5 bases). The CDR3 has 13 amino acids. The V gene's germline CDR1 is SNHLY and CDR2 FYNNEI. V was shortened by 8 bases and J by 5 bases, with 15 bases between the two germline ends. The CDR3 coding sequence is TGTGCCAGCGGAAAAGCGAGAGGGGAGACCCAGTACTTC. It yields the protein CASGKARGETQYF.

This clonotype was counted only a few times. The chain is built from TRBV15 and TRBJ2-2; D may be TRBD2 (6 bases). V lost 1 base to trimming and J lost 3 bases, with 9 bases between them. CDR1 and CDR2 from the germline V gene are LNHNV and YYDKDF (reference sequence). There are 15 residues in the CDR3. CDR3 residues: CATSRGLVDTGELFF. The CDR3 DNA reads TGTGCCACCAGCAGAGGACTAGTGGACACCGGGGAGCTGTTTTTT. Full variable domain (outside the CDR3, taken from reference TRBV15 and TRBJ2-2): DAMVIQNPRYQVTQFGKPVTLSCSQTLNHNVMYWYQQKSSQAPKLLFHYYDKDFNNEADTPDNFQSRRPNTSFCFLDIRSPGLGDTAMYLCATSRGLVDTGELFFGEGSRLTVL.

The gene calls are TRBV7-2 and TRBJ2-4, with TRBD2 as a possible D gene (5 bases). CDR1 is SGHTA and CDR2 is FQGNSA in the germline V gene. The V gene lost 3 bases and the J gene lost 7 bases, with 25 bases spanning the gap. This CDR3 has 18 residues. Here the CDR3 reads CASSFYSRGNVKRNIQYF. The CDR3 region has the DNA TGTGCCAGCAGCTTTTATTCCCGGGGAAATGTCAAAAGGAACATTCAGTACTTC.

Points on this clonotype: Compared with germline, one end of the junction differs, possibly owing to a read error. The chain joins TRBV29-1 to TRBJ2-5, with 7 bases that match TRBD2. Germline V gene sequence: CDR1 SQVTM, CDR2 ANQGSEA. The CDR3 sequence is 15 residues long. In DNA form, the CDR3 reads TGCAGCGTTGGCTACGGGGGGTATTCCCAGGAGAACCAGTACTTC. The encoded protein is CSVGYGGYSQENQYF. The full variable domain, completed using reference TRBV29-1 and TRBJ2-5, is SAVISQKPSRDICQRGTSLTIQCQVDSQVTMMFWYRQQPGQSLTLIATANQGSEATYESGFVIDKFPISRPNLTFSTLTVSNMSPEDSSIYLCSVGYGGYSQENQYFGPGTRLLVL.

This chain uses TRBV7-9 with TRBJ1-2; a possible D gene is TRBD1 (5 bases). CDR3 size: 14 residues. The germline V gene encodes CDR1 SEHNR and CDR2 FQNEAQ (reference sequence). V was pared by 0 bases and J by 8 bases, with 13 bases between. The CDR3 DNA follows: TGTGCCAGCAGCTTAGCAGGGGCCCAAGGAGGCTACACCTTC. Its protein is CASSLAGAQGGYTF.

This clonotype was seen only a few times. The CDR3 loop reads CASSFGTSGRYEQYF. The CDR3 nucleotides read TGTGCCAGCAGCTTTGGGACTAGCGGGAGATACGAGCAGTACTTC. This chain joins TRBV7-2 and TRBJ2-7; 14 bases agree with TRBD2. This CDR3 spans 15 amino acids. Germline values: CDR1 SGHTA, CDR2 FQGNSA. Trimming removed 3 bases from V and 4 bases from J; junction bases left unmatched: 2.